This T cell receptor (beta chain) was observed in a study of T-cell reconstitution after alpha-beta-depleted transplantation in children. The study, taken as a whole, reports: High day-60 TCRbeta diversity in some patients came from surviving recipient T cells and thymic progenitors. T-cell numbers and diversity, one year after transplant, stemmed largely from T cells that were newly produced.

The CDR3 has 15 residues. V lost 3 bases to trimming and J lost 0 bases, with 12 bases between them. Unique molecular identifiers were incorporated into the prepared TCRbeta library. TCRdb re-called the PCR reads with MiXCR, one entry per CDR3 protein. The sample shows under 70,000 distinct CDR3 sequences, approximately 10% of them seen only once. The count of this clonotype is one. Antigen: not known. The material sequenced was PBMCs, taken before TCRalphabeta/CD19-depleted stem cell transplant. The clonotype comes from a boy between 5 and 17 years old with acute myeloid leukemia, due to receive a stem cell transplant. The rearrangement joins TRBV12-3 or TRBV12-4 to TRBJ2-7; D is tentatively TRBD1 or TRBD2 (5 bases each). CDR3 DNA sequence: TGTGCCAGCAGTTTTCGGGGTAGGGGCTCCTACGAGCAGTACTTC. As protein: CASSFRGRGSYEQYF.